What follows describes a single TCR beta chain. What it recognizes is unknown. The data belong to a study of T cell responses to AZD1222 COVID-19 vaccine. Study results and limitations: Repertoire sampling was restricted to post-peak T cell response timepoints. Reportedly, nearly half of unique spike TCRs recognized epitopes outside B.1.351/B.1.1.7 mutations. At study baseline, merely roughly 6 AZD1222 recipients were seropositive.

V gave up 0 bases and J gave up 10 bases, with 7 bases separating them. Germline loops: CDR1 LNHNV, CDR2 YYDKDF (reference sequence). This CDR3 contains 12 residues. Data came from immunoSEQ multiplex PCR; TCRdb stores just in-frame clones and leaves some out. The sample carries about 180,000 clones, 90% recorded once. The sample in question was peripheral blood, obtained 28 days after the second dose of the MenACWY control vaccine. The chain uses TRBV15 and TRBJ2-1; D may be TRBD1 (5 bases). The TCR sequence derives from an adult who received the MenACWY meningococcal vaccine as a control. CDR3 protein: CATSRDQGEQFF. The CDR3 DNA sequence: TGTGCCACCAGCAGAGATCAGGGAGAGCAGTTCTTC.